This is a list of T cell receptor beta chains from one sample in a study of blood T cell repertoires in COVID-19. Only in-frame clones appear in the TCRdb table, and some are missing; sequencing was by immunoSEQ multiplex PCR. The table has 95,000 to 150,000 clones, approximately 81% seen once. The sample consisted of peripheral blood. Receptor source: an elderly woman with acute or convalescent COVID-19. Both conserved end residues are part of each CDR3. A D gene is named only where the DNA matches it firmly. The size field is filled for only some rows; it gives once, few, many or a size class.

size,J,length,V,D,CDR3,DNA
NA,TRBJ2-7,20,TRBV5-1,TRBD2,CASSLLGHTTGTSDIYEQYF,TGCGCCAGCAGCTTGCTAGGACATACAACCGGGACTAGCGATATCTACGAGCAGTACTTC
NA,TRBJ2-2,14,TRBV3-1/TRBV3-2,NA,CASSQGLFGGELFF,TGTGCCAGCAGCCAAGGACTCTTTGGAGGGGAGCTGTTTTTT
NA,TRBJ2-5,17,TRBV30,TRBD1,CAWSVGRGTDSLRTQYF,TGTGCCTGGAGTGTAGGAAGGGGGACAGACTCCCTCCGGACCCAGTACTTC
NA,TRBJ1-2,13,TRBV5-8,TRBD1,CASSRWDRDGYTF,TGTGCCAGCAGCCGCTGGGACAGGGATGGCTACACCTTC
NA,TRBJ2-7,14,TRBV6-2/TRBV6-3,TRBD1,CASSSSGQGTEQYF,TGTGCCAGCAGTTCTTCCGGACAGGGGACCGAGCAGTACTTC
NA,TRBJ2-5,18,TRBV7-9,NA,CASSPITGAADVYETQYF,TGTGCCAGCAGCCCCATAACTGGGGCGGCGGACGTTTATGAGACCCAGTACTTC
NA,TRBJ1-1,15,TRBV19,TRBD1,CASSIPGQMNTEAFF,TGTGCCAGTAGTATACCGGGACAGATGAACACTGAAGCTTTCTTT
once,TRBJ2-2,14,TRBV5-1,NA,CASNAGAAGGELFF,TGCGCCAGCAACGCTGGAGCAGCCGGCGGGGAGCTGTTTTTT
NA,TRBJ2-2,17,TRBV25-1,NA,CASSEGQGRGDTGELFF,TGTGCCAGCAGTGAAGGTCAGGGAAGGGGCGACACCGGGGAGCTGTTTTTT
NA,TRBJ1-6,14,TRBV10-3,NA,CAISKEQGASPLHF,TGTGCCATCAGTAAAGAGCAAGGGGCCTCACCCCTCCACTTT
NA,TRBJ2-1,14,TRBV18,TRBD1,CASSPTGWGNEQFF,TGTGCCAGCTCACCGACAGGGTGGGGCAATGAGCAGTTCTTC
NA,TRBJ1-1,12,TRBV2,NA,CASTRERTEAFF,TGTGCCAGCACTCGGGAACGCACTGAAGCTTTCTTT
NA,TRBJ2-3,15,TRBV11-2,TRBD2,CASSVNGGDADTQYF,TGTGCCAGCAGCGTTAATGGGGGGGACGCAGATACGCAGTATTTT
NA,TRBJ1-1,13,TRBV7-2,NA,CASSSSRGTEAFF,TGTGCCAGCAGCTCCTCTCGGGGGACTGAAGCTTTCTTT
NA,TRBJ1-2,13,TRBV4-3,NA,CASSRDRNYGYTF,TGCGCCAGCAGCCGCGACAGGAACTATGGCTACACCTTC
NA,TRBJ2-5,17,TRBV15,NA,CATREPKGAEGQETQYF,TGTGCCACCAGGGAACCCAAGGGGGCGGAGGGGCAAGAGACCCAGTACTTC
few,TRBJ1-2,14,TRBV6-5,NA,CASSYDTGNYGYTF,TGTGCCAGCAGTTACGACACAGGCAACTATGGCTACACCTTC
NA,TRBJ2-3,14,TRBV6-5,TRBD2,CASSLAGFTDTQYF,TGTGCCAGCAGTCTAGCGGGGTTCACAGATACGCAGTATTTT
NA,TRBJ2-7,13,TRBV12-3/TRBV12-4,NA,CASSRTAYYEQYF,TGTGCCAGCAGTCGGACTGCTTACTACGAGCAGTACTTC
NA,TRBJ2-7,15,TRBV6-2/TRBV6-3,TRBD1,CASSQPTGSSYEQYF,TGTGCCAGCAGTCAACCGACAGGGTCATCCTACGAGCAGTACTTC
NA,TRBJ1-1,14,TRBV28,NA,CASSQRPGDTEAFF,TGTGCCAGCAGTCAAAGGCCGGGGGACACTGAAGCTTTCTTT
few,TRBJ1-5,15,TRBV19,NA,CASSIQESGNQPQHF,TGTGCCAGTAGTATACAGGAATCGGGCAATCAGCCCCAGCATTTT
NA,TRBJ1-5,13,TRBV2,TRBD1,CASMGTADQPQHF,TGTGCCAGCATGGGGACAGCAGATCAGCCCCAGCATTTT
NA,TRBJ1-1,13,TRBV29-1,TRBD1,CSVAQGDRTEAFF,TGCAGCGTTGCCCAGGGGGATAGGACTGAAGCTTTCTTT
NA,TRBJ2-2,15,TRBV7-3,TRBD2,CASSTGLAGTGELFF,TGTGCCAGCAGCACTGGACTAGCGGGTACCGGGGAGCTGTTTTTT
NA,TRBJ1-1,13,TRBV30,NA,CAWSGQANTEAFF,TGTGCCTGGAGTGGGCAGGCGAACACTGAAGCTTTCTTT
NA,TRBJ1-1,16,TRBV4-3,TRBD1,CASSQAFQTGVTEAFF,TGCGCCAGCAGCCAAGCCTTCCAGACAGGGGTCACTGAAGCTTTCTTT
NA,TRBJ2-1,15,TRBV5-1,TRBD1,CASSQGQGEYNEQFF,TGCGCCAGCAGCCAAGGACAGGGAGAGTACAATGAGCAGTTCTTC
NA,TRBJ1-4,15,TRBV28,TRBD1,CASSVPGQGNEKLFF,TGTGCCAGCAGTGTACCGGGACAGGGGAATGAAAAACTGTTTTTT
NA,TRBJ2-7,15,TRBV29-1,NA,CSVDRRAGIMYEQYF,TGCAGCGTTGACCGAAGGGCAGGGATTATGTACGAGCAGTACTTC
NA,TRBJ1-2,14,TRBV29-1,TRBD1,CSVEGTGHPYGYTF,TGCAGCGTTGAGGGGACAGGACATCCCTATGGCTACACCTTC
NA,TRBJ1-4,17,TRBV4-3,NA,CASSPHTGRATNEKLFF,TGCGCCAGCAGCCCCCACACGGGGAGAGCAACTAATGAAAAACTGTTTTTT
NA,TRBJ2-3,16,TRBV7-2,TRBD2,CASSSGLAGAADTQYF,TGTGCCAGCAGCTCGGGACTAGCGGGGGCGGCAGATACGCAGTATTTT
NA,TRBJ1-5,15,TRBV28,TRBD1,CASSSTGTENQPQHF,TGTGCCAGCAGTTCCACCGGGACAGAGAATCAGCCCCAGCATTTT
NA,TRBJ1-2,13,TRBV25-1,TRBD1,CASSRDRGYGYTF,TGTGCCAGCAGTCGAGACAGGGGCTATGGCTACACCTTC
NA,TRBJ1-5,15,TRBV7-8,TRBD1,CASSSDRVGNQPQHF,TGTGCCAGCAGCTCGGACAGGGTCGGTAATCAGCCCCAGCATTTT
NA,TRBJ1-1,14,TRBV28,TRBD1,CASSLTGEWTEAFF,TGTGCCAGCAGCCTGACAGGGGAGTGGACTGAAGCTTTCTTT
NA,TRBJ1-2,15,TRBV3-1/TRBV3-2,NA,CASSQDAAGRYGYTF,TGTGCCAGCAGCCAAGATGCGGCAGGGCGGTATGGCTACACCTTC
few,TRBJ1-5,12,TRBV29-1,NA,CSVGGNGQPQHF,TGCAGCGTAGGGGGAAACGGGCAGCCCCAGCATTTT
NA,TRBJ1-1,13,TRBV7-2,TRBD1,CASSLTGTTEAFF,TGTGCCAGCAGCTTGACAGGGACAACTGAAGCTTTCTTT
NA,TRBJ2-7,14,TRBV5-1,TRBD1,CASSDGQGVHEQYF,TGCGCCAGCAGCGACGGACAGGGGGTCCACGAGCAGTACTTC
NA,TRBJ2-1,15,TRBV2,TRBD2,CASSDGLAGVRLQFF,TGTGCCAGCAGTGACGGACTAGCGGGGGTTCGGCTGCAGTTCTTC
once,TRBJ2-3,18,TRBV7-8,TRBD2,CASSLGVLAGGRGDTQYF,TGTGCCAGCAGCTTAGGAGTCCTAGCGGGGGGGCGGGGAGATACGCAGTATTTT
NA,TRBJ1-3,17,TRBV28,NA,CASSATGSGISGNTIYF,TGTGCCAGCAGTGCGACGGGAAGCGGGATTTCTGGAAACACCATATATTTT
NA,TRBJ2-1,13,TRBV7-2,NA,CASSLRGDNEQFF,TGTGCCAGCAGCTTAAGAGGAGACAATGAGCAGTTCTTC
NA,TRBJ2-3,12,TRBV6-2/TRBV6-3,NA,CASSYPGDTQYF,TGTGCCAGCAGTTACCCGGGAGATACGCAGTATTTT
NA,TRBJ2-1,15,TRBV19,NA,CASSLDGSSYNEQFF,TGTGCCAGTAGTCTAGACGGGAGCTCCTACAATGAGCAGTTCTTC
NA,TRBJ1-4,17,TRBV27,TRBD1,CASSLSGQGAQFEKLFF,TGTGCCAGCAGTTTATCGGGACAGGGGGCCCAGTTTGAAAAACTGTTTTTT
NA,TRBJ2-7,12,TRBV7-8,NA,CASSYSSREQYF,TGTGCCAGCAGTTACTCCTCGCGCGAGCAGTACTTC